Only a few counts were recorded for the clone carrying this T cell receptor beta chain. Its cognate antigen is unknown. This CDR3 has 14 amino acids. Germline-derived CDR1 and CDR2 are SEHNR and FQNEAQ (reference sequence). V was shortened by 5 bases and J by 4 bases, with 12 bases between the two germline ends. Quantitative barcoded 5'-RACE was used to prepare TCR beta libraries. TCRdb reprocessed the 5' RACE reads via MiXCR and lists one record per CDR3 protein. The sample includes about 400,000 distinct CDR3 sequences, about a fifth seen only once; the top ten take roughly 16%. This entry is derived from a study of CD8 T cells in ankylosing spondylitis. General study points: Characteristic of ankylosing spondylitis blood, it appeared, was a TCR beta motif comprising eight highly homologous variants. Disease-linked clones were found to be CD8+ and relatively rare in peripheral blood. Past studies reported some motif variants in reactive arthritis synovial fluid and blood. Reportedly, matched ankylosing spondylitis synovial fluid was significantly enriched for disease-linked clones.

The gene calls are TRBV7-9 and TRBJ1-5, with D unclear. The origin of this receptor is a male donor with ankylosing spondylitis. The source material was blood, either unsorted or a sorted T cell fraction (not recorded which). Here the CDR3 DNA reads TGTGCCAGCAGCCCTAGGCAGGAAAATCAGCCCCAGCATTTT. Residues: CASSPRQENQPQHF.